This T cell receptor beta chain was captured in a study of T cell responses to AZD1222 COVID-19 vaccine. There are 11 residues in the CDR3. V was clipped by 4 bases and J by 5 bases, with 6 bases between them. Germline V lookup: CDR1 KGHSH, CDR2 LQKENI. Using immunoSEQ multiplex PCR, the repertoire was profiled, and TCRdb retains in-frame clones only, with some absent. Of over 65,000 clones in the sample, about 86% are singletons; the top ten hold about 7.7%. V gene TRBV18 combines with J gene TRBJ2-7; D is undetermined. The source is an adult in good health. The input for sequencing was peripheral blood, taken on day 0 of AZD1222 vaccination. The CDR3 protein is CASSRTHEQYF. The CDR3 region has the DNA TGTGCCAGCTCACGTACCCACGAGCAGTACTTC.